The 10 T cell receptor beta chains in this list originate from one sample, sequenced in a study of human T cells and chemical hapten exposure. TCRdb used MiXCR to reprocess the RACE reads, holding one entry per CDR3 protein. The table records around 33,000 distinct CDR3 sequences, 12% of them present only once. The time point here: pre-sensitization, week 0. The treatment: therapeutic diphenylcyclopropenone sensitization with weekly scalp DPC. Unfractionated whole blood was the source from which total RNA was extracted. Material: whole blood, obtained in connection with sensitization to the hapten diphenylcyclopropenone (DPC). Source of these receptors: a woman in her thirties or forties with alopecia areata. Some clones in this sample may be carry-over from other donors' samples.

This clonotype was found many times. The J gene is TRBJ2-1, the V gene TRBV29-1, with 8 bases identical to TRBD1. J gave up 4 bases and V 7 bases, and 6 bases lay outside the gene matches. Germline V gene lookup returns CDR1 SQVTM and CDR2 ANQGSEA. This CDR3 has 13 amino acids. CDR3 protein: CSGSGTGYNEQFF. Here the CDR3 DNA reads TGCAGCGGCTCCGGGACAGGATACAATGAGCAGTTCTTC.

This clonotype was observed at least ten times. The rearrangement joins TRBV10-2 to TRBJ1-6; TRBD1 aligns across 9 bases. The germline gives CDR1 WSHSY, CDR2 SAAADI. V was pared by 6 bases and J by 9 bases, with 6 bases of the junction left unmatched. The CDR3 contains 14 residues. CDR3 coding DNA: TGCGCCAGCAGGACCGGGACAGGGAGTTCACCCCTCCACTTT. This sequence encodes CASRTGTGSSPLHF.

The table lists this clonotype with many counts. The chain has TRBV6-2 or TRBV6-3 and TRBJ2-7; possibly TRBD1 for D (6 bases). V lost 5 bases to trimming and J lost 4 bases, with 15 bases between them. The CDR3 runs to 14 residues. CDR1 MNHEY and CDR2 SVGEGT come from the germline V gene. The CDR3 loop reads CASSRPGHQYEQYF. For the CDR3, the DNA is TGTGCCAGCAGTCGGCCGGGACACCAATACGAGCAGTACTTC.

The sample holds many counts of this clonotype. The chain uses TRBV11-2 and TRBJ2-1, with a possible D match to TRBD2 (7 bases). The CDR3 covers 15 residues. Per germline, CDR1 SGHAT and CDR2 FQNNGV. Trimming removed 1 base from V and 9 bases from J, with 16 bases in between. CDR3 in amino acids: CASSLVQGRGREQFF. The CDR3 DNA follows: TGTGCCAGCAGCTTAGTGCAGGGGAGGGGTCGTGAGCAGTTCTTC.

This clonotype was picked up many times. V gene TRBV10-2 combines with J gene TRBJ1-1; 7 bases align to TRBD1. The V segment lost 3 bases and the J segment 11 bases; nucleotides outside the gene matches: 9. In germline, CDR1 is WSHSY, CDR2 SAAADI. The CDR3 covers 13 residues. The CDR3: CASSESEGTAAFF. CDR3 DNA: TGCGCCAGCAGTGAATCGGAGGGGACAGCGGCTTTCTTT.

V and J are TRBV10-2 and TRBJ2-5, with 7 bases fitting TRBD2. CDR1 and CDR2 (germline): WSHSY, SAAADI. V lost 0 bases and J lost 5; bases outside the gene matches: 3. CDR3 length: 14 residues. CDR3 sequence reads: CASSESLGGETQYF. DNA of the CDR3: TGCGCCAGCAGTGAGTCTTTGGGAGGGGAGACCCAGTACTTC.

This clonotype was counted between two and nine times. The chain employs TRBV3-1 and TRBJ2-3; the match to TRBD2 covers 7 bases. Germline CDR1 LGHDT, CDR2 YNNKEL (reference sequence). The CDR3 runs to 14 residues. J lost 4 bases, V lost 3 bases, and 4 bases had no gene match. The CDR3: CASSQGREADTQYF. The CDR3 nucleotides are TGTGCCAGCAGCCAGGGACGGGAGGCAGATACGCAGTATTTT.

The V call is TRBV6-6, the J call TRBJ1-1, with a tentative D call TRBD1 (5 bases). Germline CDR1 is MNHNY and CDR2 is SVGAGI (reference sequence). CDR3 length: 22 residues. The V gene lost 2 bases and the J gene lost 5 bases, with 36 bases spanning the gap. The CDR3 DNA reads as TGTGCCAGCAGTTACCGCCCCGTTAGGACTCTCAAGGGTGGTGGGGCATTGACTGAAGCTTTCTTT. As protein: CASSYRPVRTLKGGGALTEAFF.

The chain is built from TRBV11-3 and TRBJ2-3; perhaps TRBD2 as D (5 bases). Trimming pared 4 bases from V and 0 bases from J, leaving 8 bases between. There are 14 residues in the CDR3. The germline V gene has CDR1 SGHNT and CDR2 YENEEA. This chain's CDR3 is CASSSGGSTDTQYF. CDR3 DNA sequence: TGTGCCAGCAGCTCCGGCGGGAGCACAGATACGCAGTATTTT.

This clonotype showed up many times. The chain joins TRBV4-1 to TRBJ1-1; unclear D gene. CDR3 size: 15 residues. CDR1 and CDR2 from the germline V gene are MGHRA and YSYEKL. V gave up 7 bases and J gave up 5 bases, with 20 bases separating them. The CDR3 DNA reads TGCGCCAGCACCACGGCGGCGGGCCTGGGGACTGAAGCTTTCTTT. It encodes CASTTAAGLGTEAFF.